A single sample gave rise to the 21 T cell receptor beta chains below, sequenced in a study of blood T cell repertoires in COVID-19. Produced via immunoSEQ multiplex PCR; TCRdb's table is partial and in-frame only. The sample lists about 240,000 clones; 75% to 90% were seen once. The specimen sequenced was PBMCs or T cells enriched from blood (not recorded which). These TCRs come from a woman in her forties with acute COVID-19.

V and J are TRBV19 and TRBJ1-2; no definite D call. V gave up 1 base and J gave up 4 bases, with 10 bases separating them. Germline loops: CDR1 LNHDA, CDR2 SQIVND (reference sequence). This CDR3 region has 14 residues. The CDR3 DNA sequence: TGTGCCAGTAGTATAGGGGCGAAGTCCTATGGCTACACCTTC. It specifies CASSIGAKSYGYTF. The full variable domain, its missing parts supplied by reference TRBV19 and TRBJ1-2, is DGGITQSPKYLFRKEGQNVTLSCEQNLNHDAMYWYRQDPGQGLRLIYYSQIVNDFQKGDIAEGYSVSREKKESFPLTVTSAQKNPTAFYLCASSIGAKSYGYTFGSGTRLTVV.

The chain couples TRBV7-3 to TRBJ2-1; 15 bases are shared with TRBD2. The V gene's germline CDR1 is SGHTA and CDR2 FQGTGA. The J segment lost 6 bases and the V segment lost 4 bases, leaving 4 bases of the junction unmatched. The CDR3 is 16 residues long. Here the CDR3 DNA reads TGTGCCAGCAGCTCGGGACTAGCGGGAGGAGGCAATGAGCAGTTCTTC. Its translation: CASSSGLAGGGNEQFF.

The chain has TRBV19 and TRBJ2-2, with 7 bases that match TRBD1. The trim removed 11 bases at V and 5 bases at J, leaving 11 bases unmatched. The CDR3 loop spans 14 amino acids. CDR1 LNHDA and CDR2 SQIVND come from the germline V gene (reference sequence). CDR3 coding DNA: TGTGCCTGCCGTCGCGAGGGGGCAACCGGGGAGCTGTTTTTT. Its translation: CACRREGATGELFF.

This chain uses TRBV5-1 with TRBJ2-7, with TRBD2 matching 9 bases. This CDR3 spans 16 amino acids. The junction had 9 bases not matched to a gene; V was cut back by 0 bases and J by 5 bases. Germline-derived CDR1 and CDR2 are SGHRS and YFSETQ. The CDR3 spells CASSLGIAGDTDEQYF. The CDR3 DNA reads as TGCGCCAGCAGCTTGGGTATAGCGGGAGATACGGACGAGCAGTACTTC.

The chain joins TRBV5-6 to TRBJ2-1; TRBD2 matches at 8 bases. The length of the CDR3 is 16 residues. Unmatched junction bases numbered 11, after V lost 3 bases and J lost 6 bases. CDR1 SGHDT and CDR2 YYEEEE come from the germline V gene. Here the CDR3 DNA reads TGTGCCAGCAGCTACTGGGGGAGCGGGAGTTTCAATGAGCAGTTCTTC. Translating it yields CASSYWGSGSFNEQFF.

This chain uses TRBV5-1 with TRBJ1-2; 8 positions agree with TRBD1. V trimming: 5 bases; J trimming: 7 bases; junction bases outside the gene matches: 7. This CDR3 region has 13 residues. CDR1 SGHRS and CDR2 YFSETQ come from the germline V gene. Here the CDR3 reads CASRGGQGTGYTF. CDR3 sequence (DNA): TGCGCCAGCAGAGGCGGACAGGGCACTGGCTACACCTTC.

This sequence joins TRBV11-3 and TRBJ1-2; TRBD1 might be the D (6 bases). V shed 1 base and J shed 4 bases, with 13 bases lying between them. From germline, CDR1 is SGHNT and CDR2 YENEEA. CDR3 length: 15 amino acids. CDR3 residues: CASSLAPDRSYGYTF. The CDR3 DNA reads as TGTGCCAGCAGCTTAGCCCCGGACAGATCCTATGGCTACACCTTC.

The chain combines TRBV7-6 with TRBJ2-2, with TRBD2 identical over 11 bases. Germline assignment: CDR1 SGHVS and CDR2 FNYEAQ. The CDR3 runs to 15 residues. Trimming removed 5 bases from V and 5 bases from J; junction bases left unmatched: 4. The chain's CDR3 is CASSPRTSGTGELFF. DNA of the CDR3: TGTGCCAGCAGCCCTAGGACTAGCGGGACCGGGGAGCTGTTTTTT.

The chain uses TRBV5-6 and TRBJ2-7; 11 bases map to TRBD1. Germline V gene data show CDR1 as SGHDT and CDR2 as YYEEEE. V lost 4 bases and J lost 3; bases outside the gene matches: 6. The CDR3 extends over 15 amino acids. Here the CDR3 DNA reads TGTGCCAGCAGCCCCTGGGGGACAGGGGGCTACGAGCAGTACTTC. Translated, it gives CASSPWGTGGYEQYF.

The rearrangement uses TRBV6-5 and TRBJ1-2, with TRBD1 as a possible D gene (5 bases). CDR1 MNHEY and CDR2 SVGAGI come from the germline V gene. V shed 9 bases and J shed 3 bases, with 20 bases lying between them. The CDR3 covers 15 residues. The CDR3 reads CASHLRGGSYYGYTF. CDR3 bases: TGTGCCAGTCACCTCCGGGGGGGGTCTTACTATGGCTACACCTTC.

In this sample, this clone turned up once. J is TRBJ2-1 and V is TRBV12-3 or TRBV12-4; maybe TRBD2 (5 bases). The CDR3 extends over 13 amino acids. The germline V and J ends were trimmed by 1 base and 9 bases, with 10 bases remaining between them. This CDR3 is CASSLGMEAEQFF. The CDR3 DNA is TGTGCCAGCAGTTTAGGAATGGAGGCTGAGCAGTTCTTC.

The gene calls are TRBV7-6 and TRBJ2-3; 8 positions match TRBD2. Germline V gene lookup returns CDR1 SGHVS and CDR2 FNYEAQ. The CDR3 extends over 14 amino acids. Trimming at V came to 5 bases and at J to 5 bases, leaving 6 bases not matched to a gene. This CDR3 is CASSPGLAQDTQYF. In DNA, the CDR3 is TGTGCCAGCAGCCCCGGACTAGCTCAAGATACGCAGTATTTT.

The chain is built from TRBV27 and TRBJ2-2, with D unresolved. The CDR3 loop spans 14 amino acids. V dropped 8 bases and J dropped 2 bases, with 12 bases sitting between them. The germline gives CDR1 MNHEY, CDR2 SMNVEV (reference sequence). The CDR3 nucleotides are TGTGCCAGCCAGAGGATCGACAACACCGGGGAGCTGTTTTTT. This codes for CASQRIDNTGELFF.

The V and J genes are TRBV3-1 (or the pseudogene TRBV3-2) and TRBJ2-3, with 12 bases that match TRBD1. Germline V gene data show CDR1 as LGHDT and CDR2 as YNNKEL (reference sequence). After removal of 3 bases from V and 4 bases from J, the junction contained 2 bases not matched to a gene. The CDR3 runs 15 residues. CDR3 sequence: CASSHGTGGADTQYF. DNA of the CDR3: TGTGCCAGCAGCCACGGGACAGGGGGCGCAGATACGCAGTATTTT.

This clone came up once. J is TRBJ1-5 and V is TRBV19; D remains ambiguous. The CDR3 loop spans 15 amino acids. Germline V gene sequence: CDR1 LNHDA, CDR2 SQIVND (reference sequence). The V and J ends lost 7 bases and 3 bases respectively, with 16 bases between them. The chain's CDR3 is CASNYAGIVNQPQHF. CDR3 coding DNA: TGTGCCAGTAATTATGCGGGGATCGTCAATCAGCCCCAGCATTTT. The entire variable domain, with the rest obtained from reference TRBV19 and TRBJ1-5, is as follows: DGGITQSPKYLFRKEGQNVTLSCEQNLNHDAMYWYRQDPGQGLRLIYYSQIVNDFQKGDIAEGYSVSREKKESFPLTVTSAQKNPTAFYLCASNYAGIVNQPQHFGDGTRLSIL.

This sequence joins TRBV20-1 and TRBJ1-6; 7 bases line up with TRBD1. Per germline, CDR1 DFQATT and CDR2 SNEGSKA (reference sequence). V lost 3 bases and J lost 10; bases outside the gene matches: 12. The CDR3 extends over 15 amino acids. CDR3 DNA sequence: TGCAGTGCTAGTGTCCCAAGGGGGCAATCGTCACCCCTCCACTTT. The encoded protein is CSASVPRGQSSPLHF.

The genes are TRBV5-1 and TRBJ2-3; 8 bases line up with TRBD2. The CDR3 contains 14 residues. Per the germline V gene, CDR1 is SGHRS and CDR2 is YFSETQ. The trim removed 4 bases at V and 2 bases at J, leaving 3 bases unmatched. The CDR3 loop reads CASSELADTDTQYF. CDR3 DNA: TGCGCCAGCAGCGAACTAGCGGACACAGATACGCAGTATTTT.

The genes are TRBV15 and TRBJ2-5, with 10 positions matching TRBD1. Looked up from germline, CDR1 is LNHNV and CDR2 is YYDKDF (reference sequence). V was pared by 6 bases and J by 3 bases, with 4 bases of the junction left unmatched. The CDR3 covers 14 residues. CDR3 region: CATRPGQGEETQYF. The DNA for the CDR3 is TGTGCCACCAGGCCCGGACAGGGGGAAGAGACCCAGTACTTC.

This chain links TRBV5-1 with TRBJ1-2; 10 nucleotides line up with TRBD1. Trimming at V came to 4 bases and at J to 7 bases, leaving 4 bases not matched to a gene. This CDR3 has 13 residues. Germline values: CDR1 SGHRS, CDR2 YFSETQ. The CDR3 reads CASSLGQGGGYTF. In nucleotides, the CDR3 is TGCGCCAGCAGCCTCGGACAGGGGGGTGGCTACACCTTC.

CDR3 DNA sequence: TGTGCCAGCAGTGAGGCAAACTATGGCTACACCTTC. It codes for CASSEANYGYTF. The V gene is TRBV6-1, the J gene TRBJ1-2; D remains unclear. Germline V gene sequence: CDR1 MNHNS, CDR2 SASEGT. V was pared by 3 bases and J by 2 bases, with 4 bases between. CDR3 size: 12 residues.

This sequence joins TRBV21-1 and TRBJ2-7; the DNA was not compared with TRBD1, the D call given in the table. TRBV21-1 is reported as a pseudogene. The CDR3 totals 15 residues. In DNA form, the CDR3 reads TGTGCCAGCAGCTTGACAGGGTGCGGGACCTACGAGCAGTACTTC. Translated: CASSLTGCGTYEQYF.